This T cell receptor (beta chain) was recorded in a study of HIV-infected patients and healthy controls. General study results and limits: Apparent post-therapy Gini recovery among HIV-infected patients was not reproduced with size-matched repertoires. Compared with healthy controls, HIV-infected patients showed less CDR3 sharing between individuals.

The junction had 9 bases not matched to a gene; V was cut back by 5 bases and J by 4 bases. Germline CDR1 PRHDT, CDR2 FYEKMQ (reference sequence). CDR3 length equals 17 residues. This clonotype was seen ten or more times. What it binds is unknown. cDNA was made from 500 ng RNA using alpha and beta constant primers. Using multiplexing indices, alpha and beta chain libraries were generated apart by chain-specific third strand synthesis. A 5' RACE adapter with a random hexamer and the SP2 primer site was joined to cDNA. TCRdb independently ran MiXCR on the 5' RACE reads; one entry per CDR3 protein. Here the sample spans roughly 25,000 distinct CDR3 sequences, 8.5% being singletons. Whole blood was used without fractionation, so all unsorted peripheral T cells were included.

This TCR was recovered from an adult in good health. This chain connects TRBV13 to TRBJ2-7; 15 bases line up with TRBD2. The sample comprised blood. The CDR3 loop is CASSRGLAGGIGYEQYF. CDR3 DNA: TGTGCCAGCAGCCGGGGACTAGCGGGGGGCATTGGGTACGAGCAGTACTTC.